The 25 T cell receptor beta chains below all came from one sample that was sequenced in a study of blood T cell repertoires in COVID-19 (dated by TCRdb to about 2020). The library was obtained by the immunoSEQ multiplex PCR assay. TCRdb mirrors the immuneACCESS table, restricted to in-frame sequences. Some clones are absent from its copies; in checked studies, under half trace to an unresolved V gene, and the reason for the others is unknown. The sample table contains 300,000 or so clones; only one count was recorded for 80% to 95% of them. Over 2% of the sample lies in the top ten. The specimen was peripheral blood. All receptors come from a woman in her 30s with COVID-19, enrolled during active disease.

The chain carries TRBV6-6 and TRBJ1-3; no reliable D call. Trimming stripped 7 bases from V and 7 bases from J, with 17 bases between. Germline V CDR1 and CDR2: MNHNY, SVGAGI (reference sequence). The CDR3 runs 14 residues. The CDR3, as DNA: TGTGCCAGCAATCTCGAACCAACAGTGAACACCATATATTTT. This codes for CASNLEPTVNTIYF.

CDR3 nucleotides: TGCGCCAGCAGTGAGTTGGGGGGGGAGGCTACCAGCTCCTACAATGAGCAGTTCTTC. Translating it yields CASSELGGEATSSYNEQFF. The rearrangement uses TRBV10-1 and TRBJ2-1, with 7 nucleotides matching TRBD2. Germline lookup yields CDR1 WNHNN and CDR2 SYGVQD (reference sequence). The trim removed 1 base at V and 0 bases at J, leaving 12 bases unmatched. The CDR3 totals 19 residues.

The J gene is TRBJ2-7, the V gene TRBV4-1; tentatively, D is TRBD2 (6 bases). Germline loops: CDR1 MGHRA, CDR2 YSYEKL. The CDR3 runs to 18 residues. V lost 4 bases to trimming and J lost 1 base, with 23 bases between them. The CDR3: CASSLRPGPRSGSYEQYF. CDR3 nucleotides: TGCGCCAGCAGCCTTCGTCCAGGGCCACGTAGCGGATCCTACGAGCAGTACTTC.

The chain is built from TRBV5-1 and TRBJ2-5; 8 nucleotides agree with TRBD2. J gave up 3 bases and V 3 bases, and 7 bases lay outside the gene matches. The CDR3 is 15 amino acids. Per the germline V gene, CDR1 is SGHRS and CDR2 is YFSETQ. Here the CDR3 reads CASSSSAAGEETQYF. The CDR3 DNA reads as TGCGCCAGCAGCTCCAGTGCAGCGGGAGAAGAGACCCAGTACTTC. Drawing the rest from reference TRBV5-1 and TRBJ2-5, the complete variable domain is KAGVTQTPRYLIKTRGQQVTLSCSPISGHRSVSWYQQTPGQGLQFLFEYFSETQRNKGNFPGRFSGRQFSNSRSEMNVSTLELGDSALYLCASSSSAAGEETQYFGPGTRLLVL.

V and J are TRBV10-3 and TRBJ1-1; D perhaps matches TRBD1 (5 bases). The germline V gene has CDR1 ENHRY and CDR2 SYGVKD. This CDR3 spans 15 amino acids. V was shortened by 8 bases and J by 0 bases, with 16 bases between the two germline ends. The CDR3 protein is CAIGAGSTMNTEAFF. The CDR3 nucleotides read TGTGCCATCGGGGCAGGTTCTACCATGAACACTGAAGCTTTCTTT.

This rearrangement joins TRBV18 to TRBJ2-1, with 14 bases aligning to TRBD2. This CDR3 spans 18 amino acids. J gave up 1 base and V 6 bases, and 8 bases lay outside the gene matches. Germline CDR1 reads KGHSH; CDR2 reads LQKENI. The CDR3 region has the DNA TGTGCCAGCTCCTCAAAGGGACTAGCGGGAGAATCCTACAATGAGCAGTTCTTC. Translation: CASSSKGLAGESYNEQFF.

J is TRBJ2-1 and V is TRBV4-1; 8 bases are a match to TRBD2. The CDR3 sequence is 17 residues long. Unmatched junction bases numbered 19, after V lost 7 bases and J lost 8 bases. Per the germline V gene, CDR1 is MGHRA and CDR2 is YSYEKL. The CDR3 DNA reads TGCGCCAGCACGCAGCGGGAGTTCCTAAAGATCGACGATGAGCAGTTCTTC. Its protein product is CASTQREFLKIDDEQFF.

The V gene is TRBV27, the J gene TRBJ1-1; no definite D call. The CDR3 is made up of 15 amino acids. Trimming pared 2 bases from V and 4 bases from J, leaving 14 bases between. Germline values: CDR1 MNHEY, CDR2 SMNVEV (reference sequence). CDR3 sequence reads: CASSLNGLVPTEAFF. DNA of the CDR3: TGTGCCAGCAGTTTAAATGGCCTTGTTCCCACTGAAGCTTTCTTT.

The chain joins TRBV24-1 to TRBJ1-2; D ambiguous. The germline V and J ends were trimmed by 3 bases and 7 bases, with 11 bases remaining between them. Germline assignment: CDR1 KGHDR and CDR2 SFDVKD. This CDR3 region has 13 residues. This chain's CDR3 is CATSDGDPRGYTF. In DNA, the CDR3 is TGTGCCACCAGTGATGGAGACCCCCGTGGCTACACCTTC.

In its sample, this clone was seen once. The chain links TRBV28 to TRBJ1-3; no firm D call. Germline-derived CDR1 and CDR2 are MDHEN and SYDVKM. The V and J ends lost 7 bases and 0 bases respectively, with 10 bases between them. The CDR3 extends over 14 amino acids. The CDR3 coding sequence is TGTGCCAGCACGATGCGGCTCTCTGGAAACACCATATATTTT. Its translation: CASTMRLSGNTIYF.

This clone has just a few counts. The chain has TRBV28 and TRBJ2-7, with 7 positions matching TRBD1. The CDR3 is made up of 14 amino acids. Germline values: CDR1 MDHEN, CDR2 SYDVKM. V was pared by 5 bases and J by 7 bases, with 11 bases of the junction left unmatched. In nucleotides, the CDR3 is TGTGCCAGCAGTCCTCGGACAGGTCTGAGGGAGCAGTACTTC. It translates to CASSPRTGLREQYF.

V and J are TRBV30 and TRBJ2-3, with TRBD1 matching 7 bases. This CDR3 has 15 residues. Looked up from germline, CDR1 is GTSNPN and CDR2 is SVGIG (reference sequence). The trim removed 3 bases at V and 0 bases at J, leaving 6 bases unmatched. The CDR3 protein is CAWSLRQGSTDTQYF. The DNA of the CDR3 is TGTGCCTGGAGCCTTAGACAGGGTAGCACAGATACGCAGTATTTT.

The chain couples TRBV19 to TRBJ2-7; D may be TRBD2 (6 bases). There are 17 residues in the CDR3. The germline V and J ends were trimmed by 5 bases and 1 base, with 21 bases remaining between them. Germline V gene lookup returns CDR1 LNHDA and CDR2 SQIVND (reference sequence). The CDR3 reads CASSSSWRGLQSYEQYF. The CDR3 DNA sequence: TGTGCCAGTAGTTCAAGCTGGAGGGGACTGCAATCCTACGAGCAGTACTTC.

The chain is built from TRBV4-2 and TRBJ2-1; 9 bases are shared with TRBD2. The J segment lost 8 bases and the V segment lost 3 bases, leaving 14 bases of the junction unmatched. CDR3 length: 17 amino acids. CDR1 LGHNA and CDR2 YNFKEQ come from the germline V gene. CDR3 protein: CASSQAAGLAPPDEQFF. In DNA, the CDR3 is TGTGCCAGCAGCCAGGCCGCGGGACTAGCTCCCCCGGATGAGCAGTTCTTC.

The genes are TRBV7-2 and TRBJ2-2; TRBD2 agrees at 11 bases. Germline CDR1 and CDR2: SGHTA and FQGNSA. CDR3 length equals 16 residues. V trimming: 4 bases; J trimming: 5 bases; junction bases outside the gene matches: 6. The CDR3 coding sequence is TGTGCCAGCAGCTCATATAGCGGGAGGGTTACCGGGGAGCTGTTTTTT. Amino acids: CASSSYSGRVTGELFF.

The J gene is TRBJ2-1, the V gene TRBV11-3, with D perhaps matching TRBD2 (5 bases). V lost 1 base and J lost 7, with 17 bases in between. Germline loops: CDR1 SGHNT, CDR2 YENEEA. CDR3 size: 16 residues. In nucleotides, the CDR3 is TGTGCCAGCAGCTTAGGAACTCGGGCGGGTTATAATGAGCAGTTCTTC. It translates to CASSLGTRAGYNEQFF.

DNA of the CDR3: TGCAGTGCTAGTAGACACCCTAATGAAAAACTGTTTTTT. Translated, it gives CSASRHPNEKLFF. The J gene is TRBJ1-4, the V gene TRBV20-1; D unclear. CDR3 length: 13 residues. Trimming stripped 3 bases from V and 3 bases from J, with 8 bases between. Looked up from germline, CDR1 is DFQATT and CDR2 is SNEGSKA (reference sequence).

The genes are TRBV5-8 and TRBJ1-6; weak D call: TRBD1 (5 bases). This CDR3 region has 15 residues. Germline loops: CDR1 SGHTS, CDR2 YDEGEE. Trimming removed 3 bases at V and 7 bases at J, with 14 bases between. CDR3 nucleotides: TGTGCCAGCAGCTGGCCGGGACTCCAGAATTCACCCCTCCACTTT. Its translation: CASSWPGLQNSPLHF.

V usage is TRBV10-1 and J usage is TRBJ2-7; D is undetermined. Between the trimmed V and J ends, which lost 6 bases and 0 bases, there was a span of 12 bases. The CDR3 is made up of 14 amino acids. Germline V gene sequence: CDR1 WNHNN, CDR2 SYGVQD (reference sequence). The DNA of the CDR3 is TGCGCCAGCAGGGCATCAGGCGACTCCTACGAGCAGTACTTC. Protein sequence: CASRASGDSYEQYF.

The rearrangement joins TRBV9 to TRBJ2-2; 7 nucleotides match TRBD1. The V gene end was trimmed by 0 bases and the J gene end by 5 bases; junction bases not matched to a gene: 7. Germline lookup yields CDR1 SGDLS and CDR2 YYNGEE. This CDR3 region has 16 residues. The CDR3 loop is CASSVDATGKTGELFF. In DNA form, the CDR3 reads TGTGCCAGCAGCGTAGACGCGACAGGGAAGACCGGGGAGCTGTTTTTT.

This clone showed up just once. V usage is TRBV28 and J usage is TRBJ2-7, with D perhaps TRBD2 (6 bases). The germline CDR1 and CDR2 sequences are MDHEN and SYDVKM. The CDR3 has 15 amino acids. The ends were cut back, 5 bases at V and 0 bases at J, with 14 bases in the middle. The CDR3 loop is CASSVTSTASYEQYF. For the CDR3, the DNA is TGTGCCAGCAGTGTCACTAGCACCGCCTCCTACGAGCAGTACTTC.

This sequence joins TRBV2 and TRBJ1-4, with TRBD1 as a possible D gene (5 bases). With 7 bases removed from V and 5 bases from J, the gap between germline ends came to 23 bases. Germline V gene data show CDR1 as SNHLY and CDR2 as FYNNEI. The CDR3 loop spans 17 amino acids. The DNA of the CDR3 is TGTGCCAGCACTCGACCCCCGGAGGGGTTGGAGAATGAAAAACTGTTTTTT. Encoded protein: CASTRPPEGLENEKLFF. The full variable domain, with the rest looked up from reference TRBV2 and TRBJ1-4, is EPEVTQTPSHQVTQMGQEVILRCVPISNHLYFYWYRQILGQKVEFLVSFYNNEISEKSEIFDDQFSVERPDGSNFTLKIRSTKLEDSAMYFCASTRPPEGLENEKLFFGSGTQLSVL.

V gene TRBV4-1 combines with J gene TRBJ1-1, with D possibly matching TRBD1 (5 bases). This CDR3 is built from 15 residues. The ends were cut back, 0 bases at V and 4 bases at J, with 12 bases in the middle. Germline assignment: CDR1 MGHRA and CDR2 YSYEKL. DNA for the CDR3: TGCGCCAGCAGCCAAGAGAAGCAGGGAATCACTGAAGCTTTCTTT. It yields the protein CASSQEKQGITEAFF.

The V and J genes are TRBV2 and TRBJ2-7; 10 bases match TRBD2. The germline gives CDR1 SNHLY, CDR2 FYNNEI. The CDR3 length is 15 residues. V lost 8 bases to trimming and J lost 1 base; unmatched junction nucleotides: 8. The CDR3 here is CASHTSGAWSYEQYF. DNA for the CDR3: TGTGCCAGCCATACTAGCGGGGCATGGTCCTACGAGCAGTACTTC.

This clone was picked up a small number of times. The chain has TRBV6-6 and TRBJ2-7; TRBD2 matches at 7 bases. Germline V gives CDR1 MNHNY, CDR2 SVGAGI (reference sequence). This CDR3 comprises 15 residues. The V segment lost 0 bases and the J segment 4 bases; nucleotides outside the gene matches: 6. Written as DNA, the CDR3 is TGTGCCAGCAGTTACTCGATCCTAGCGGAGTACGAGCAGTACTTC. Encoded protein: CASSYSILAEYEQYF.